The entry that follows covers one T cell receptor (beta chain) sequence. Antigen unknown. The CDR3 sequence is 15 residues long. Germline CDR1 is SGHDN and CDR2 is FVKESK. Trimming took off 4 bases at V and 8 bases at J, with 18 bases between the two ends. Sequenced by immunoSEQ multiplex PCR; TCRdb stores in-frame clones only, minus some. The repertoire holds 4,000 to 6,000 clones, with roughly three fifths as singletons. This record belongs to a study of CD8 T cell repertoires and HIV-1 epitope variants. The sequence derives from a male donor with HIV. The chain recombines TRBV14 with TRBJ2-1; no clear D. Sample: cultured CD8+ T cells derived from PBMCs. CDR3 sequence: CASSLLRRAGDEQFF. The CDR3 coding sequence is TGTGCCAGCAGCCTCCTAAGACGGGCTGGGGATGAGCAGTTCTTC. The full variable domain, rest sourced from reference TRBV14 and TRBJ2-1, is EAGVTQFPSHSVIEKGQTVTLRCDPISGHDNLYWYRRVMGKEIKFLLHFVKESKQDESGMPNNRFLAERTGGTYSTLKVQPAELEDSGVYFCASSLLRRAGDEQFFGPGTRLTVL.